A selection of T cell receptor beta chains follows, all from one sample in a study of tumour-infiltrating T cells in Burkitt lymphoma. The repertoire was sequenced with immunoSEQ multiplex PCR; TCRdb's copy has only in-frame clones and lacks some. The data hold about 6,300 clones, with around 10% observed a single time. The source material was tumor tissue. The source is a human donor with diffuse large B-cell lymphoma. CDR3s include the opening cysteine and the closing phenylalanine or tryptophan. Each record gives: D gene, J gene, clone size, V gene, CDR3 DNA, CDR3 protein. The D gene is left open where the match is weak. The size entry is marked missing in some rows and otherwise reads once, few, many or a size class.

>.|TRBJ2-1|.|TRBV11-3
TGTGCCAGCAGCCGGACTCAAAATGAGCAGTTCTTC
CASSRTQNEQFF
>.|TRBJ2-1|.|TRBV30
TGTGCCGGGGCAAAAGCAGCGGATCTTTACAATGAGCAGTTCTTC
CAGAKAADLYNEQFF
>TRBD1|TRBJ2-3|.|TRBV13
TGTGCCAGCAACACAGGAAGGTCAGGGGGACGCACAGATACGCAGTATTTT
CASNTGRSGGRTDTQYF
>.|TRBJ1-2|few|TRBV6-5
TGTGCCAGCAGTTACGCCGCCGGGGGATTTGGCTACACCTTC
CASSYAAGGFGYTF
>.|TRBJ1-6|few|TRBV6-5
TGTGCCAGCAGCCTAGACGGTTCTAATTCACCCCTCCACTTT
CASSLDGSNSPLHF
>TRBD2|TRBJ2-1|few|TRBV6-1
TGTGCCAGCAGAGTAGGGGCAGCGGGAAACCATGAGCAGTTCTTC
CASRVGAAGNHEQFF
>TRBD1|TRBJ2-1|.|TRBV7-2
TGTGCCAGCAGCTTATGGCAGGGGGCATGGGAGCAGTTCTTC
CASSLWQGAWEQFF
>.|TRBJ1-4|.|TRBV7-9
TGTGCCAGCAGCTTAAGGGCTGAAAAACTGTTTTTT
CASSLRAEKLFF
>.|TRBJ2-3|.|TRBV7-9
TGTGCCAGCAGCTTAGTCGCCGATACGCAGTATTTT
CASSLVADTQYF
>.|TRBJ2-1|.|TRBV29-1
TGCAGCGTTGATCCGGTGACCGGGCAGTTCTTC
CSVDPVTGQFF
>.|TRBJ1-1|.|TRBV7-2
TGTGCCAGCAGCTGGCAGGTATCAGGGGTATCGACTTTCTTT
CASSWQVSGVSTFF
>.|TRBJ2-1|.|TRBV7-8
TGTGCCAGCAGCCTGAGCAATGAGCAGTTCTTC
CASSLSNEQFF
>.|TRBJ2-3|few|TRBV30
TGTGCCTGGAGGTACGGACAAACTAGCACAGATACGCAGTATTTT
CAWRYGQTSTDTQYF
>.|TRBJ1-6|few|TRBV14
TGTGCCAGCAGCCAAGTGGATTCACCCCTCCACTTT
CASSQVDSPLHF
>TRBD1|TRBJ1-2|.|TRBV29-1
TGCAGCGTTGGCACAGGGGAGGACTATGGCTACACCTTC
CSVGTGEDYGYTF
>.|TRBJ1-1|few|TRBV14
TGTGCCAGCAGCCAGAGACACCTGAACACTGAAGCTTTCTTT
CASSQRHLNTEAFF
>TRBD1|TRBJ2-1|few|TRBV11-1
TGTGCCAGCAGCCGATACGGGACAGGGCCTAATGAGCAGTTCTTC
CASSRYGTGPNEQFF
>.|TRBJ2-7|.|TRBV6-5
TGTGCCAGCAGCTCGGTGGGCCCGGCCTACGAGCAGTACTTC
CASSSVGPAYEQYF
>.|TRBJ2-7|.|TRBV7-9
TGTGCCAGCAGCTTCAGCGGCTACGAGCAGTACTTC
CASSFSGYEQYF
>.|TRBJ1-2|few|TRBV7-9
TGTGCCAGCAGCTCCCGCCGAGCGTATCTTAACTATGGCTACACCTTC
CASSSRRAYLNYGYTF